Below, 17 T cell receptor beta chains from the same sample are listed, as sequenced in a study of cytomegalovirus exposure and HLA in healthy donors. PCR amplification relied on 60 Vbeta primers (plus 13 Jbeta primers). Measured with immunoSEQ multiplex PCR; TCRdb has only the in-frame clones, and not every one. The table records under 200,000 clones, around 80% of them present only once. The sequenced sample was PBMCs. The origin of the receptors is a woman in her 30s in good health and CMV-seropositive.

The V and J genes are TRBV11-2 and TRBJ2-1; 9 bases are shared with TRBD1. CDR3 length: 16 residues. Trimming at V came to 4 bases and at J to 6 bases, leaving 10 bases not matched to a gene. Germline CDR1 and CDR2: SGHAT and FQNNGV. CDR3 DNA: TGTGCCAGCAGCTCCACACGGGGACAGGGAAGCAATGAGCAGTTCTTC. This translates into CASSSTRGQGSNEQFF.

The chain has TRBV11-3 and TRBJ2-2; possible D gene TRBD2, 6 bases. The V gene's germline CDR1 is SGHNT and CDR2 YENEEA. This CDR3 is built from 17 residues. Trimming took off 0 bases at V and 0 bases at J, with 11 bases between the two ends. CDR3 sequence reads: CASSLDSGVANTGELFF. The CDR3 DNA follows: TGTGCCAGCAGCTTAGATTCGGGGGTCGCGAACACCGGGGAGCTGTTTTTT.

V and J are TRBV2 and TRBJ1-5; D gene ambiguous. The CDR3 length is 15 residues. Per the germline V gene, CDR1 is SNHLY and CDR2 is FYNNEI. V lost 6 bases to trimming and J lost 2 bases, with 14 bases between them. The CDR3 reads CASRPDSLGNQPQHF. In DNA, the CDR3 is TGTGCCAGCAGACCCGACTCTCTGGGCAATCAGCCCCAGCATTTT.

V and J are TRBV5-4 and TRBJ2-7, with 7 nucleotides matching TRBD1. Germline CDR1 reads SGHNT; CDR2 reads YYREEE (reference sequence). The J segment lost 4 bases and the V segment lost 0 bases, leaving 7 bases of the junction unmatched. The CDR3 sequence is 15 residues long. The CDR3 DNA reads as TGTGCCAGCAGCTTGGGTGACAGGGACCTTTACGAGCAGTACTTC. Amino acids: CASSLGDRDLYEQYF.

This clone was counted once. The rearrangement joins TRBV27 to TRBJ1-5; a weak D match, TRBD1 (5 bases). V was clipped by 2 bases and J by 6 bases, with 8 bases between them. CDR1 and CDR2 from the germline V gene are MNHEY and SMNVEV (reference sequence). This CDR3 is 13 amino acids long. CDR3 region: CASSLGGGQPQHF. The CDR3 DNA follows: TGTGCCAGCAGTTTAGGGGGGGGTCAGCCCCAGCATTTT.

The count of this clone is one. CDR3 bases: TGCGCCAGCAGCTTGCTTGCTAGCGGGAGACAAGAGACCCAGTACTTC. This sequence encodes CASSLLASGRQETQYF. The chain combines TRBV5-1 with TRBJ2-5; 10 bases align to TRBD2. The CDR3 has 16 amino acids. J lost 2 bases, V lost 1 base, and 5 bases had no gene match. Germline V lookup: CDR1 SGHRS, CDR2 YFSETQ.

The chain combines TRBV4-3 with TRBJ2-1; D is undetermined. Trimming took 0 bases from V and 0 from J, leaving 9 bases between them. The CDR3 spans 16 residues. Germline CDR1 is LGHNA and CDR2 is YSLEER. CDR3 in amino acids: CASSQDRLSSYNEQFF. The CDR3 DNA reads as TGCGCCAGCAGCCAAGACCGGTTAAGCTCCTACAATGAGCAGTTCTTC.

The rearrangement uses TRBV11-3 and TRBJ2-7; TRBD1 is a possible D gene (5 bases). The ends were cut back, 2 bases at V and 3 bases at J, with 11 bases in the middle. Per the germline V gene, CDR1 is SGHNT and CDR2 is YENEEA. The CDR3 spans 14 residues. CDR3 sequence reads: CASSLLGDSYEQYF. The CDR3, as DNA: TGTGCCAGCAGCTTACTTGGCGACAGCTACGAGCAGTACTTC.

The chain recombines TRBV4-3 with TRBJ2-1; 12 bases match TRBD2. Losses at the gene ends were 4 bases for V and 5 bases for J; bases not matched to a gene: 3. The CDR3 is 15 residues long. Germline assignment: CDR1 LGHNA and CDR2 YSLEER. The CDR3 spells CASSPWTSGNNEQFF. The DNA for the CDR3 is TGCGCCAGCAGCCCGTGGACTAGCGGGAACAATGAGCAGTTCTTC.

This clone was seen just once. The chain uses TRBV4-1 and TRBJ1-3; D is perhaps TRBD1 (5 bases). Looked up from germline, CDR1 is MGHRA and CDR2 is YSYEKL. The CDR3 extends over 15 amino acids. V gave up 1 base and J gave up 2 bases, with 9 bases separating them. CDR3 coding DNA: TGCGCCAGCAGCCAAGGACAGTCACCTGGAAACACCATATATTTT. Translation gives CASSQGQSPGNTIYF.

The V gene is TRBV21-1, the J gene TRBJ2-6; the table's D call of TRBD2 was not tested on the DNA. TRBV21-1 is recorded as a pseudogene. This CDR3 region has 19 residues. The CDR3 nucleotides read TGTGCCAGCAGCAAAGTACTGGCGGGGGCCTCCCTCTGGGCCAACGTCCTGACTTTC. Its translation is CASSKVLAGASLWANVLTF.

The chain joins TRBV11-2 to TRBJ1-1; no clear D. This CDR3 is 15 amino acids long. V was shortened by 8 bases and J by 0 bases, with 16 bases between the two germline ends. Germline CDR1 is SGHAT and CDR2 is FQNNGV. CDR3 DNA sequence: TGTGCCAGCCGGTCCGCCCGAACGCTGAACACTGAAGCTTTCTTT. Its protein product is CASRSARTLNTEAFF.

The chain combines TRBV2 with TRBJ2-2; weak D call: TRBD2 (5 bases). The CDR3 is made up of 14 amino acids. CDR1 is SNHLY, CDR2 FYNNEI, per germline. Trimming took 3 bases from V and 7 from J, leaving 12 bases between them. The CDR3 protein is CASSDLTIGGELFF. The CDR3 bases are TGTGCCAGCAGTGACTTGACTATCGGCGGGGAGCTGTTTTTT.

The chain combines TRBV5-1 with TRBJ2-7; 7 bases are shared with TRBD1. From germline, CDR1 is SGHRS and CDR2 YFSETQ. This CDR3 is 14 amino acids long. V was pared by 4 bases and J by 7 bases, with 11 bases of the junction left unmatched. The CDR3 region has the DNA TGCGCCAGCAGCCGTAAGACAGGGACGGGGGAGCAGTACTTC. The encoded protein is CASSRKTGTGEQYF.

J is TRBJ2-1 and V is TRBV21-1; the table's D call, TRBD2, was not checked against the DNA. TRBV21-1 is described as a pseudogene. The CDR3 has 17 amino acids. For the CDR3, the DNA is TGTGCCAGCAGCAAAGAGTGGTCTAGCGGGGGGGCCAATGAGCAGTTCTTC. Amino acids: CASSKEWSSGGANEQFF.

The chain couples TRBV9 to TRBJ2-1; no clear D gene. V was clipped by 0 bases and J by 9 bases, with 19 bases between them. CDR3 length: 16 residues. CDR1 is SGDLS, CDR2 YYNGEE, per germline. CDR3 coding DNA: TGTGCCAGCAGCGTAGAAGCTCATACCCTTCCGGGTGAGCAGTTCTTC. Translated: CASSVEAHTLPGEQFF.

The chain carries TRBV19 and TRBJ2-4; D is undetermined. This CDR3 contains 17 residues. V lost 0 bases and J lost 5, with 17 bases in between. The germline V gene has CDR1 LNHDA and CDR2 SQIVND (reference sequence). CDR3 in DNA: TGTGCCAGTAGTATAGATAATAGGAAGACACCCCAAAACATTCAGTACTTC. It encodes CASSIDNRKTPQNIQYF.